Below, 27 T cell receptor beta chains from the same sample are listed, as sequenced in a study of PD-1 blockade in classical Hodgkin lymphoma. Using immunoSEQ multiplex PCR, the repertoire was profiled, and TCRdb retains in-frame clones only, with some absent. Seen here are roughly 90,000 clones, roughly 76% observed once, and the top ten hold roughly 15%. Brentuximab vedotin exposure varied, and every patient relapsed after autologous stem cell transplantation. The sample in question was peripheral blood mononuclear cells (PBMCs), obtained before the second cycle of nivolumab. The origin of the receptors is a human donor with classical Hodgkin lymphoma.

The rearrangement joins TRBV11-2 to TRBJ1-2, with D unclear. The CDR3 runs 11 residues. Trimming left V 5 bases short and J 4 bases short, with 5 bases between. Germline V gives CDR1 SGHAT, CDR2 FQNNGV. The CDR3 DNA is TGTGCCAGCAGCCGGGGCTATGGCTACACCTTC. Encoded protein: CASSRGYGYTF.

This rearrangement joins TRBV19 to TRBJ1-5, with unresolved D. V was cut by 10 bases and J by 0 bases, with 13 bases left in between. Per the germline V gene, CDR1 is LNHDA and CDR2 is SQIVND (reference sequence). The CDR3 covers 14 residues. The CDR3 sequence: CATQDIYSNQPQHF. The CDR3 DNA reads as TGTGCCACCCAAGATATCTATAGCAATCAGCCCCAGCATTTT.

This clone was detected only a few times. The chain is built from TRBV10-3 and TRBJ1-1; the D gene is possibly TRBD1 (5 bases). CDR1 and CDR2 (germline): ENHRY, SYGVKD. The CDR3 is made up of 16 amino acids. With 1 base removed from V and 0 bases from J, the gap between germline ends came to 12 bases. The CDR3 DNA reads TGTGCCATCAGTGAGTGGGGGGACGGTCTGAACACTGAAGCTTTCTTT. Its protein product is CAISEWGDGLNTEAFF.

This clone was recorded only once. The chain links TRBV28 to TRBJ2-1; 7 bases map to TRBD2. Losses at the gene ends were 5 bases for V and 4 bases for J; bases not matched to a gene: 8. Germline CDR1 is MDHEN and CDR2 is SYDVKM. The length of the CDR3 is 15 residues. In nucleotides, the CDR3 is TGTGCCAGCAGTCCCCCTAGCGGAAGGTACAATGAGCAGTTCTTC. It translates to CASSPPSGRYNEQFF.

The chain has TRBV25-1 and TRBJ2-5, with 9 bases lining up with TRBD2. V lost 0 bases to trimming and J lost 4 bases; unmatched junction nucleotides: 12. This CDR3 comprises 18 residues. Germline CDR1 is MGHDK and CDR2 is SYGVNS. In DNA form, the CDR3 reads TGTGCCAGCAGTGAATATAAGGGTAGCGGGAGAAGGCGAGAGACCCAGTACTTC. Residues: CASSEYKGSGRRRETQYF.

This chain links TRBV5-4 with TRBJ2-2; D might be TRBD1 (5 bases). The V end was cut by 4 bases, the J end by 3 bases, with 16 bases between. CDR3 length equals 16 residues. Germline CDR1 is SGHNT and CDR2 is YYREEE (reference sequence). CDR3 nucleotides: TGTGCCAGCAGCCTTTTCAACGACAGAGACACCGGGGAGCTGTTTTTT. Translation: CASSLFNDRDTGELFF.

The chain joins TRBV6-1 to TRBJ2-2; 16 bases agree with TRBD2. V lost 8 bases and J lost 6; bases outside the gene matches: 3. Germline V lookup: CDR1 MNHNS, CDR2 SASEGT. This CDR3 region has 15 residues. As DNA, the CDR3 is TGTGCCAGCGAGGGACTAGCGGGAGGGCCCGGGGAGCTGTTTTTT. Protein product: CASEGLAGGPGELFF.

The V gene is TRBV5-1, the J gene TRBJ2-1; D unresolved. This CDR3 comprises 15 residues. CDR1 and CDR2 (germline): SGHRS, YFSETQ. V was pared by 5 bases and J by 0 bases, with 12 bases between. For the CDR3, the DNA is TGCGCCAGCAGTGACGCAGCAAGCTCCTACAATGAGCAGTTCTTC. Translating it yields CASSDAASSYNEQFF.

The chain uses TRBV5-8 and TRBJ1-1; maybe TRBD1 (5 bases). The CDR3 totals 13 residues. Trimming removed 4 bases at V and 4 bases at J, with 11 bases between. CDR1 is SGHTS and CDR2 is YDEGEE in the germline V gene. CDR3 residues: CASSRRGSTEAFF. The CDR3 DNA reads as TGTGCCAGCAGCCGACGGGGGTCCACTGAAGCTTTCTTT.

Turning to this clone: At one boundary the junction diverges from the germline segment, which might be a read error. The V call is TRBV11-2, the J call TRBJ2-2, with D perhaps TRBD1 (5 bases). Per germline, CDR1 SGHAT and CDR2 FQNNGV. The CDR3 covers 17 residues. CDR3 DNA: TGCGCCAGCAGCCAAGACCGGGCCCATCCGGTGGGGCGGGAGCTGTTTTTT. Translating gives CASSQDRAHPVGRELFF.

The V and J genes are TRBV19 and TRBJ2-7; D not resolved. The V end lost 6 bases, the J end lost 1 base, and 19 bases lay between the germline ends. Germline-derived CDR1 and CDR2 are LNHDA and SQIVND (reference sequence). The CDR3 has 16 residues. The CDR3 here is CASSDPPRGRSYEQYF. In nucleotides, the CDR3 is TGTGCCAGTAGCGACCCTCCCAGAGGACGATCCTACGAGCAGTACTTC.

The sample holds a few counts of this clone. V gene TRBV5-1 combines with J gene TRBJ2-1; 12 nucleotides agree with TRBD2. The CDR3 spans 14 residues. After removal of 5 bases from V and 4 bases from J, the junction contained 1 base not matched to a gene. Germline V gene lookup returns CDR1 SGHRS and CDR2 YFSETQ. This chain's CDR3 is CASRTSGGYNEQFF. The CDR3, as DNA: TGCGCCAGCAGGACTAGCGGGGGTTACAATGAGCAGTTCTTC.

The rearrangement uses TRBV19 and TRBJ2-2; TRBD2 matches at 7 bases. The trim removed 7 bases at V and 4 bases at J, leaving 9 bases unmatched. Germline V lookup: CDR1 LNHDA, CDR2 SQIVND (reference sequence). The CDR3 sequence is 15 residues long. The CDR3 region is CASTVAGVGTGELFF. CDR3 DNA: TGTGCCAGTACGGTCGCGGGAGTCGGCACCGGGGAGCTGTTTTTT.

In DNA, the CDR3 is TGTGCCAGCAGCCCGGCGTTCGGGAGGATGAATGAGCAGTTCTTC. This gives the protein CASSPAFGRMNEQFF. V and J are TRBV7-6 and TRBJ2-1; 7 nucleotides align to TRBD2. After removal of 5 bases from V and 7 bases from J, the junction contained 11 bases not matched to a gene. Germline V CDR1 and CDR2: SGHVS, FNYEAQ. CDR3 length: 15 amino acids.

This chain joins TRBV9 and TRBJ1-3, with D tentatively TRBD1 (6 bases). Per the germline V gene, CDR1 is SGDLS and CDR2 is YYNGEE. V lost 0 bases and J lost 3, with 13 bases in between. The CDR3 runs 16 residues. The CDR3 bases are TGTGCCAGCAGCGTAGGTCGGGGGCGGTATGGAAACACCATATATTTT. Its translation is CASSVGRGRYGNTIYF.

V usage is TRBV5-6 and J usage is TRBJ2-7; D is undetermined. Germline loops: CDR1 SGHDT, CDR2 YYEEEE. The germline V and J ends were trimmed by 4 bases and 6 bases, with 11 bases remaining between them. The CDR3 length is 12 residues. The CDR3 DNA follows: TGTGCCAGCAGCCCCGTTGGGCGCGAGCAGTACTTC. Translating gives CASSPVGREQYF.

This clone occurred once. The CDR3 DNA reads TGTGCCAGCAGCCCATCGACAGGGGGCTACACTAATGAAAAACTGTTTTTT. Protein: CASSPSTGGYTNEKLFF. The rearrangement uses TRBV7-9 and TRBJ1-4; 10 nucleotides align to TRBD1. Germline V gene lookup returns CDR1 SEHNR and CDR2 FQNEAQ (reference sequence). The CDR3 runs 17 residues. V trimming: 5 bases; J trimming: 2 bases; junction bases outside the gene matches: 8.

The CDR3 DNA sequence: TGTGCCAGCAGTTTTGCGGGCATTTACAATGAGCAGTTCTTC. It is translated as CASSFAGIYNEQFF. J is TRBJ2-1 and V is TRBV28; TRBD2 is a possible D gene (5 bases). The CDR3 totals 14 residues. Trimming removed 3 bases from V and 4 bases from J, with 10 bases in between. Germline V lookup: CDR1 MDHEN, CDR2 SYDVKM.

For the CDR3, the DNA is TGTGCCTCCACTCCCCGGACGGATATCTACGAGCAGTACTTC. It specifies CASTPRTDIYEQYF. V gene TRBV27 combines with J gene TRBJ2-7; D gene ambiguous. CDR1 MNHEY and CDR2 SMNVEV come from the germline V gene (reference sequence). Trimming removed 11 bases from V and 3 bases from J, with 20 bases in between. The length of the CDR3 is 14 residues.

The chain uses TRBV21-1 and TRBJ1-3. TRBV21-1 is an annotated pseudogene. The CDR3 runs to 17 residues. In DNA form, the CDR3 reads TGTGCCAGCAGCAACCCGGTGAGTTTAAGCTCTGGAAACACCATATATTTT. Translated, it gives CASSNPVSLSSGNTIYF.

For the CDR3, the DNA is TGTGCCAGTAGTATGGATTTAGACAGCCGACGAGCTAATGAAAAACTGTTTTTT. This sequence encodes CASSMDLDSRRANEKLFF. The chain links TRBV19 to TRBJ1-4; weak D call: TRBD1 (5 bases). The CDR3 is 18 amino acids. Trimming pared 3 bases from V and 3 bases from J, leaving 20 bases between. Germline V gene sequence: CDR1 LNHDA, CDR2 SQIVND (reference sequence).

The chain employs TRBV5-4 and TRBJ2-3; 10 bases agree with TRBD2. J lost 0 bases, V lost 3 bases, and 4 bases had no gene match. There are 16 residues in the CDR3. Germline V gene lookup returns CDR1 SGHNT and CDR2 YYREEE (reference sequence). DNA for the CDR3: TGTGCCAGCAGCTCGGGGACTAGCGCGAGCACAGATACGCAGTATTTT. This translates into CASSSGTSASTDTQYF.

J is TRBJ2-5 and V is TRBV10-3, with D unresolved. The CDR3 has 11 amino acids. Germline V lookup: CDR1 ENHRY, CDR2 SYGVKD. Deletions cut 10 bases from V and 1 base from J, with 7 bases between. The CDR3 coding sequence is TGTGCCACGGAATCCCAAGAGACCCAGTACTTC. Its protein product is CATESQETQYF.

This chain links TRBV6-5 with TRBJ1-5; 8 nucleotides line up with TRBD1. This CDR3 region has 14 residues. Trimming took 8 bases from V and 2 from J; bases not matched to a gene: 5. CDR1 is MNHEY and CDR2 is SVGAGI in the germline V gene. The CDR3 protein is CASGPQGGNQPQHF. The CDR3 nucleotides read TGTGCCAGCGGTCCACAGGGGGGCAATCAGCCCCAGCATTTT.

This chain uses TRBV7-6 with TRBJ2-2; 10 bases align to TRBD2. Germline loops: CDR1 SGHVS, CDR2 FNYEAQ. The CDR3 has 14 residues. The trim removed 3 bases at V and 5 bases at J, leaving 0 bases unmatched. The CDR3 is CASSFSGGTGELFF. CDR3 in DNA: TGTGCCAGCAGCTTTAGCGGGGGGACCGGGGAGCTGTTTTTT.

The CDR3 DNA sequence: TGTGCCAGTAGTATGGGGTTAGCATCGTTCGCTGAGCAGTTCTTC. This sequence encodes CASSMGLASFAEQFF. The chain couples TRBV19 to TRBJ2-1; D gene uncertain. The germline V and J ends were trimmed by 3 bases and 9 bases, with 18 bases remaining between them. Looked up from germline, CDR1 is LNHDA and CDR2 is SQIVND (reference sequence). The CDR3 consists of 15 residues.

This clone showed up just once. The chain links TRBV5-4 to TRBJ1-2, with D possibly TRBD1 on 5 matching bases. V was clipped by 4 bases and J by 2 bases, with 12 bases between them. Germline CDR1 SGHNT, CDR2 YYREEE (reference sequence). This CDR3 region has 14 residues. DNA of the CDR3: TGTGCCAGCAGCCCCCCGGGGGAGAACTATGGCTACACCTTC. It translates to CASSPPGENYGYTF.